The 11 T cell receptor beta chains presented below share a single source sample, sequenced in a study of T cell responses to AZD1222 COVID-19 vaccine. Method: immunoSEQ multiplex PCR; TCRdb's copy keeps in-frame clones and lacks some. The repertoire holds roughly 150,000 clones, with 90% as singletons. Sequences were derived from peripheral blood, sampled on day 0 of AZD1222 vaccination. The receptors come from an adult in good health.

The V and J genes are TRBV25-1 and TRBJ1-1, with 8 bases lining up with TRBD1. V lost 2 bases and J lost 3; bases outside the gene matches: 5. This CDR3 has 15 amino acids. Per the germline V gene, CDR1 is MGHDK and CDR2 is SYGVNS. The CDR3 nucleotides read TGTGCCAGCAGTGAAGGGACAGGTCCCCACACTGAAGCTTTCTTT. This translates into CASSEGTGPHTEAFF.

The CDR3 loop is CASSSVTGGASGELFF. In DNA form, the CDR3 reads TGTGCCAGCAGCTCAGTGACAGGGGGCGCGTCCGGGGAGCTGTTTTTT. The genes are TRBV7-6 and TRBJ2-2, with 10 bases aligning to TRBD1. Per the germline V gene, CDR1 is SGHVS and CDR2 is FNYEAQ. The length of the CDR3 is 16 residues. V shed 4 bases and J 6 bases; nucleotides not matched to a gene: 8.

V gene TRBV20-1 combines with J gene TRBJ2-3; the match to TRBD2 covers 8 bases. The V gene end was trimmed by 3 bases and the J gene end by 1 base; junction bases not matched to a gene: 6. The V gene's germline CDR1 is DFQATT and CDR2 SNEGSKA (reference sequence). CDR3 length: 15 amino acids. This CDR3 is CSASNLAGGTDTQYF. CDR3 DNA: TGCAGTGCTAGTAACCTAGCGGGTGGCACAGATACGCAGTATTTT.

The chain links TRBV7-6 to TRBJ1-6; 8 bases agree with TRBD1. CDR1 and CDR2 from the germline V gene are SGHVS and FNYEAQ. This CDR3 has 13 amino acids. J lost 8 bases, V lost 7 bases, and 4 bases had no gene match. The CDR3 loop is CASKGTGDSPLHF. The CDR3 region has the DNA TGTGCCAGCAAGGGGACAGGCGATTCACCCCTCCACTTT.

The chain couples TRBV5-1 to TRBJ1-2, with 7 bases that match TRBD1. Germline-derived CDR1 and CDR2 are SGHRS and YFSETQ. Trimming removed 2 bases from V and 0 bases from J; junction bases left unmatched: 10. CDR3 length equals 17 residues. The CDR3 here is CASSLNRDSSSNYGYTF. CDR3 bases: TGCGCCAGCAGCTTAAATCGGGACAGCTCATCTAACTATGGCTACACCTTC.

This chain connects TRBV5-1 to TRBJ2-1; 7 bases match TRBD1. CDR3 size: 17 residues. Per germline, CDR1 SGHRS and CDR2 YFSETQ. Trimming cost V 4 bases and J 3 bases; bases outside gene matches: 13. CDR3 DNA sequence: TGCGCCAGCAGCCTAAGACAGGGCCCCCTCATCTACAATGAGCAGTTCTTC. It yields the protein CASSLRQGPLIYNEQFF. The whole variable domain, remainder taken from reference TRBV5-1 and TRBJ2-1, is KAGVTQTPRYLIKTRGQQVTLSCSPISGHRSVSWYQQTPGQGLQFLFEYFSETQRNKGNFPGRFSGRQFSNSRSEMNVSTLELGDSALYLCASSLRQGPLIYNEQFFGPGTRLTVL.

V usage is TRBV10-1 and J usage is TRBJ2-7, with 7 bases lining up with TRBD2. Germline V lookup: CDR1 WNHNN, CDR2 SYGVQD (reference sequence). V gave up 2 bases and J gave up 0 bases; unmatched junction bases: 7. CDR3 length equals 16 residues. In nucleotides, the CDR3 is TGCGCCAGCAGTGAGCGGCGGGAGTCGAACTCCTACGAGCAGTACTTC. This codes for CASSERRESNSYEQYF.

The genes are TRBV5-5 and TRBJ1-5; D uncertain. The CDR3 sequence is 17 residues long. V lost 1 base to trimming and J lost 0 bases, with 14 bases between them. Germline loops: CDR1 SGHKS, CDR2 YYEKEE (reference sequence). Here the CDR3 DNA reads TGTGCCAGCAGCTTGAGGATTGGCACTCCTAGCAATCAGCCCCAGCATTTT. It is translated as CASSLRIGTPSNQPQHF.

The J gene is TRBJ1-1, the V gene TRBV28, with D unclear. Germline CDR1 is MDHEN and CDR2 is SYDVKM. The CDR3 is made up of 17 amino acids. The V gene lost 7 bases and the J gene lost 0 bases, with 21 bases spanning the gap. The CDR3 bases are TGTGCCAGCAACTCCCTCCGGGCGGGATTCATGAACACTGAAGCTTTCTTT. Protein sequence: CASNSLRAGFMNTEAFF.

The V gene is TRBV10-3, the J gene TRBJ1-4, with 9 bases matching TRBD1. V shed 3 bases and J 5 bases; nucleotides not matched to a gene: 4. CDR3 length: 15 residues. In germline, CDR1 is ENHRY, CDR2 SYGVKD. The CDR3 DNA follows: TGTGCCATCAGTGAACAGGGGGCGTTCAATGAAAAACTGTTTTTT. Its protein is CAISEQGAFNEKLFF.

This rearrangement joins TRBV18 to TRBJ1-3, with D unclear. Trimming removed 0 bases at V and 0 bases at J, with 12 bases between. The length of the CDR3 is 17 residues. From germline, CDR1 is KGHSH and CDR2 LQKENI. CDR3 amino acids: CASSPPVQADSGNTIYF. Here the CDR3 DNA reads TGTGCCAGCTCACCACCGGTTCAAGCCGACTCTGGAAACACCATATATTTT.